These T cell receptor beta chains were read from a single sample in a study of T cell responses to AZD1222 COVID-19 vaccine. The assay was immunoSEQ multiplex PCR, and TCRdb's table has in-frame clones only and misses some. The sample shows about 130,000 clones, roughly nine tenths of them seen only once. The sequenced sample was peripheral blood, obtained on day 0 of AZD1222 vaccination. Source of these receptors: an adult in good health. The CDR3 runs from the conserved cysteine through the conserved F or W. D genes are given only for firm matches. Some rows have no size entry. The others give once, few or many, or a class for an expanded clone.

D gene: NA; J gene: TRBJ2-3; V gene: TRBV12-5; clone size: once; CDR3 protein: CASGTTTGDTQYF; CDR3 DNA: TGTGCTAGTGGCACCACTACGGGGGATACGCAGTATTTT
D gene: TRBD2; J gene: TRBJ2-1; V gene: TRBV4-2; clone size: NA; CDR3 protein: CASSQELYDFGGYNEQFF; CDR3 DNA: TGTGCCAGCAGCCAAGAGCTTTACGACTTCGGGGGGTACAATGAGCAGTTCTTC
D gene: NA; J gene: TRBJ2-5; V gene: TRBV28; clone size: once; CDR3 protein: CASSLPQGHETQYF; CDR3 DNA: TGTGCCAGCAGTTTGCCCCAGGGCCACGAGACCCAGTACTTC
D gene: NA; J gene: TRBJ1-6; V gene: TRBV5-8; clone size: NA; CDR3 protein: CASSFPREVALHF; CDR3 DNA: TGTGCCAGCAGCTTCCCGAGGGAGGTGGCCCTCCACTTT
D gene: NA; J gene: TRBJ1-5; V gene: TRBV15; clone size: NA; CDR3 protein: CATSKGRQPQHF; CDR3 DNA: TGTGCCACCAGCAAGGGTAGACAGCCCCAGCATTTT
D gene: TRBD2; J gene: TRBJ2-7; V gene: TRBV3-1/TRBV3-2; clone size: NA; CDR3 protein: CASSLSVQAGGYEQYF; CDR3 DNA: TGTGCCAGCAGCCTCTCGGTACAAGCGGGGGGTTACGAGCAGTACTTC
D gene: NA; J gene: TRBJ2-7; V gene: TRBV6-5; clone size: NA; CDR3 protein: CASDDWGVTYEQYF; CDR3 DNA: TGTGCCAGCGATGATTGGGGGGTGACCTACGAGCAGTACTTC
D gene: TRBD1; J gene: TRBJ1-6; V gene: TRBV30; clone size: NA; CDR3 protein: CAWSRQGNSPLHF; CDR3 DNA: TGTGCCTGGAGTAGACAGGGGAATTCACCCCTCCACTTT
D gene: TRBD1; J gene: TRBJ2-5; V gene: TRBV3-1/TRBV3-2; clone size: NA; CDR3 protein: CASSQLQGGTQYF; CDR3 DNA: TGTGCCAGCAGCCAATTACAGGGGGGGACCCAGTACTTC
D gene: NA; J gene: TRBJ1-2; V gene: TRBV28; clone size: few; CDR3 protein: CASSFSAPTYGGYTF; CDR3 DNA: TGTGCCAGCAGTTTTTCCGCCCCCACATACGGAGGCTACACCTTC
D gene: NA; J gene: TRBJ2-5; V gene: TRBV5-1; clone size: NA; CDR3 protein: CASSYPRNSVQETQYF; CDR3 DNA: TGCGCCAGCAGCTACCCCAGGAATTCAGTTCAAGAGACCCAGTACTTC
D gene: NA; J gene: TRBJ2-3; V gene: TRBV27; clone size: NA; CDR3 protein: CASSLGRGVTDTQYF; CDR3 DNA: TGTGCCAGCAGTTTGGGCAGGGGGGTCACAGATACGCAGTATTTT
D gene: NA; J gene: TRBJ1-1; V gene: TRBV9; clone size: NA; CDR3 protein: CASSVGVNGGTEAFF; CDR3 DNA: TGTGCCAGCAGCGTAGGCGTGAATGGGGGCACTGAAGCTTTCTTT
D gene: TRBD2; J gene: TRBJ2-2; V gene: TRBV28; clone size: NA; CDR3 protein: CASSLTGGGTGELFF; CDR3 DNA: TGTGCCAGCAGTTTAACGGGGGGAGGGACCGGGGAGCTGTTTTTT
D gene: NA; J gene: TRBJ1-1; V gene: TRBV7-2; clone size: NA; CDR3 protein: CASSLAPDGNTEAFF; CDR3 DNA: TGTGCCAGCAGCTTAGCCCCAGACGGGAACACTGAAGCTTTCTTT
D gene: TRBD1; J gene: TRBJ1-2; V gene: TRBV24-1; clone size: once; CDR3 protein: CATSDPRNRGRGYTF; CDR3 DNA: TGTGCCACCAGTGATCCACGGAACAGGGGGCGAGGCTACACCTTC
D gene: TRBD1; J gene: TRBJ2-7; V gene: TRBV7-3; clone size: NA; CDR3 protein: CASSLRPGQGAYEQYF; CDR3 DNA: TGTGCCAGCAGCTTAAGACCGGGACAGGGGGCCTACGAGCAGTACTTC
D gene: NA; J gene: TRBJ2-1; V gene: TRBV3-1/TRBV3-2; clone size: NA; CDR3 protein: CASSPPFLGQLGNEQFF; CDR3 DNA: TGTGCCAGCAGCCCCCCTTTCCTCGGACAGCTGGGCAATGAGCAGTTCTTC
D gene: NA; J gene: TRBJ1-1; V gene: TRBV19; clone size: NA; CDR3 protein: CASSVIPEGFTEAFF; CDR3 DNA: TGTGCCAGTAGCGTTATCCCGGAGGGGTTCACTGAAGCTTTCTTT
D gene: TRBD1; J gene: TRBJ1-6; V gene: TRBV18; clone size: NA; CDR3 protein: CASSPGRQGNSPLHF; CDR3 DNA: TGTGCCAGCTCACCAGGGAGACAGGGAAATTCACCCCTCCACTTT
D gene: NA; J gene: TRBJ2-2; V gene: TRBV7-9; clone size: NA; CDR3 protein: CASSFGGPGAGELFF; CDR3 DNA: TGTGCCAGCAGCTTTGGAGGCCCAGGGGCCGGGGAGCTGTTTTTT
D gene: TRBD1; J gene: TRBJ1-2; V gene: TRBV11-2; clone size: NA; CDR3 protein: CASSFEDRAYGYTF; CDR3 DNA: TGTGCCAGCAGCTTCGAAGACAGGGCCTATGGCTACACCTTC
D gene: NA; J gene: TRBJ2-2; V gene: TRBV2; clone size: NA; CDR3 protein: CASTPDSGVGTGELFF; CDR3 DNA: TGTGCCAGCACCCCGGACAGCGGGGTTGGAACCGGGGAGCTGTTTTTT
D gene: NA; J gene: TRBJ1-5; V gene: TRBV28; clone size: few; CDR3 protein: CASSLNRNQPQHF; CDR3 DNA: TGTGCCAGCAGTTTGAACAGGAATCAGCCCCAGCATTTT
D gene: NA; J gene: TRBJ1-1; V gene: TRBV10-3; clone size: NA; CDR3 protein: CAISESTSLSEAFF; CDR3 DNA: TGTGCCATCAGTGAGTCGACTAGCTTGTCTGAAGCTTTCTTT
D gene: TRBD2; J gene: TRBJ2-7; V gene: TRBV7-6; clone size: NA; CDR3 protein: CASSSALAGGSPYEQYF; CDR3 DNA: TGTGCCAGCAGCTCCGCCCTAGCGGGGGGTTCCCCCTACGAGCAGTACTTC
D gene: NA; J gene: TRBJ1-5; V gene: TRBV28; clone size: NA; CDR3 protein: CASRDGGRWDQPQHF; CDR3 DNA: TGTGCCAGCAGGGATGGGGGGCGCTGGGATCAGCCCCAGCATTTT
D gene: TRBD1; J gene: TRBJ1-1; V gene: TRBV3-1/TRBV3-2; clone size: once; CDR3 protein: CASSRDRGGTEAFF; CDR3 DNA: TGTGCCAGCAGCCGCGACAGGGGAGGTACTGAAGCTTTCTTT